The clone carrying this TCR beta chain came up many times. This specimen comes from a study of T cells after yellow fever vaccination. Study as a whole: Preparing low-cell-number fractions relied on SMART-Seq v4 Ultra Low Input.

TCRdb reprocessed the 5' RACE reads with MiXCR, giving one entry per CDR3 protein. The table has 300,000 or so distinct CDR3 sequences, 3% to 4.5% seen once. This clonotype was obtained from a man aged 18 to 35 who received the YFV17D yellow fever vaccine. The specimen was PBMCs, collected 5 days after the yellow fever booster vaccination.

CDR3 residues: CSAGAGLGETQYF. The CDR3, as DNA: TGCAGTGCAGGGGCGGGACTTGGGGAGACCCAGTACTTC. V gene TRBV20-1 combines with J gene TRBJ2-5; D might be TRBD2 (6 bases). From germline, CDR1 is DFQATT and CDR2 SNEGSKA (reference sequence). V lost 6 bases, J lost 5 bases, and 16 bases lay in between. This CDR3 spans 13 amino acids.